This TCR beta chain stems from a study of T cells in Graves' hyperthyroidism and ophthalmopathy. Amplified TCR beta CDR3 regions came from RNA transcripts. TCR CDR3 underwent first-round RT-PCR with the HTBI primer set. TCRdb re-analysed the multiplex PCR reads in MiXCR, keeping a single row per CDR3 protein. The table includes 400,000 to 500,000 distinct CDR3 sequences, about 15% detected once. V trimming: 5 bases; J trimming: 4 bases; junction bases outside the gene matches: 9. The CDR3 is made up of 15 amino acids. This clonotype was recorded at least ten times. What it binds is unknown. Whole-study findings and limits: A 13 V-J signature model discriminated ophthalmopathy versus stable hyperthyroidism.

The specimen sequenced was blood. This TCR was recovered from a woman aged 18-29 years with Graves' hyperthyroidism. V is TRBV12-3 or TRBV12-4 and J is TRBJ2-7; 9 bases match TRBD1. This chain's CDR3 is CASSPTGGELYEQYV. In nucleotides, the CDR3 is TGTGCCAGCAGTCCCACAGGGGGCGAGCTGTACGAGCAGTACGTC.